Listed below are T cell receptor beta chains from one sample, sequenced in a study of T cell responses to AZD1222 COVID-19 vaccine. Some clones are missing from TCRdb's copy, which holds only in-frame ones; the method was immunoSEQ multiplex PCR. This table has 150,000 to 200,000 clones, around 92% appearing once. The sample consisted of peripheral blood, taken 28 days after the second AZD1222 dose. The receptors come from an adult who received the AZD1222 COVID-19 vaccine. Both conserved end residues are part of each CDR3. The D gene is left open where the match is weak. Clone size is stated in some rows and not others, as once, few, many or a class when expanded.

size,V,D,J,CDR3,DNA
-,TRBV19,-,TRBJ1-2,CASRDNYGYTF,TGTGCCAGTAGGGATAACTATGGCTACACCTTC
-,TRBV15,TRBD2,TRBJ2-7,CATSRSSGGSYEQYF,TGTGCCACCAGCAGATCCAGCGGGGGTTCCTACGAGCAGTACTTC
-,TRBV7-8,TRBD1,TRBJ2-2,CASSLRAGGSAGELFF,TGTGCCAGCAGCTTACGGGCAGGGGGCTCGGCCGGGGAGCTGTTTTTT
-,TRBV4-1,-,TRBJ1-4,CASSQSEHEKLFF,TGCGCCAGCAGCCAAAGTGAGCATGAAAAACTGTTTTTT
-,TRBV7-9,-,TRBJ2-1,CASSLIGINEQFF,TGTGCCAGCAGCTTAATCGGGATAAATGAGCAGTTCTTC
-,TRBV7-9,TRBD2,TRBJ2-7,CASSPTGTSGGETYEQYF,TGTGCCAGCAGCCCGACCGGGACTAGCGGGGGGGAGACCTACGAGCAGTACTTC
-,TRBV27,-,TRBJ1-2,CASREGYGYGYTF,TGTGCCAGCAGGGAGGGGTATGGCTATGGCTACACCTTC
-,TRBV10-3,-,TRBJ1-1,CAISAGQREAFF,TGTGCCATCAGTGCCGGTCAGAGGGAAGCTTTCTTT
-,TRBV7-9,-,TRBJ1-4,CASSSYHSATNEKLFF,TGTGCCAGCAGCTCATACCATTCGGCAACTAATGAAAAACTGTTTTTT
once,TRBV5-1,-,TRBJ1-3,CASSLLYQDTTDSGNTIYF,TGCGCCAGCAGCTTGCTTTACCAGGACACCACTGACTCTGGAAACACCATATATTTT
-,TRBV5-4,-,TRBJ1-2,CASSWETWAYGYTF,TGTGCCAGCAGCTGGGAGACCTGGGCGTATGGCTACACCTTC
-,TRBV3-1/TRBV3-2,-,TRBJ1-5,CASSQDRRQDNSNQPQHF,TGTGCCAGCAGCCAAGATAGGAGGCAGGATAATAGCAATCAGCCCCAGCATTTT
-,TRBV20-1,-,TRBJ2-7,CSALNVHEQYF,TGCAGTGCCCTCAACGTGCACGAGCAGTACTTC
-,TRBV3-1/TRBV3-2,-,TRBJ2-1,CASSHQDPNEQFF,TGTGCCAGCAGCCACCAGGACCCCAATGAGCAGTTCTTC
-,TRBV7-3,-,TRBJ2-2,CASSLIPASSTGELFF,TGTGCCAGCAGCTTAATACCAGCTTCGAGCACCGGGGAGCTGTTTTTT
-,TRBV29-1,-,TRBJ1-2,CSARTEDYGYTF,TGCAGCGCCAGGACGGAGGACTATGGCTACACCTTC
-,TRBV6-6,-,TRBJ2-3,CASTPRRGLSTDTQYF,TGTGCCAGCACCCCACGGCGGGGACTCAGCACAGATACGCAGTATTTT
-,TRBV12-5,-,TRBJ2-1,CASGLFRDNILF,TGTGCTAGTGGTTTGTTCCGGGACAATATCCTCTTC
once,TRBV11-2,-,TRBJ2-1,CASSLSVGQYNEQFF,TGTGCCAGCAGCTTATCAGTTGGGCAGTACAATGAGCAGTTCTTC
-,TRBV12-3/TRBV12-4,-,TRBJ1-2,CASSFFRGDGYTF,TGTGCCAGCAGTTTTTTCCGGGGGGATGGCTACACCTTC
once,TRBV7-9,-,TRBJ1-2,CASSLDRGHEYYGYTF,TGTGCCAGCAGCTTAGATCGCGGGCACGAGTACTATGGCTACACCTTC
-,TRBV7-6,TRBD1,TRBJ1-2,CASSRAEGTGYGYTF,TGTGCCAGCAGCCGCGCCGAAGGGACAGGGTACGGCTACACCTTC
-,TRBV11-2,-,TRBJ2-2,CASTPGAFNTGELFF,TGTGCCAGCACTCCAGGGGCTTTTAACACCGGGGAGCTGTTTTTT
-,TRBV10-2,TRBD1,TRBJ1-6,CASGRTGRDLPLHF,TGCGCCAGCGGTAGGACAGGACGAGACCTACCCCTCCACTTT
-,TRBV7-2,TRBD2,TRBJ2-7,CASSLAGGSYEQYF,TGTGCCAGCAGCTTGGCGGGGGGATCCTACGAGCAGTACTTC
once,TRBV30,-,TRBJ1-2,CAWREVHRANYGYTF,TGTGCCTGGAGGGAAGTTCACAGGGCTAACTATGGCTACACCTTC
-,TRBV11-2,-,TRBJ1-6,CASSPQGSYNSPLHF,TGTGCCAGCAGCCCGCAGGGTTCCTATAATTCACCCCTCCACTTT
-,TRBV11-2,-,TRBJ1-4,CASSPVGGKKLFF,TGTGCCAGCAGCCCCGTAGGCGGAAAAAAACTGTTTTTT
-,TRBV3-1/TRBV3-2,-,TRBJ1-2,CASSQSHGDYGYTF,TGTGCCAGCAGCCAATCTCACGGAGATTATGGCTACACCTTC
-,TRBV7-7,TRBD1,TRBJ2-5,CASSHRQGSGETQYF,TGTGCTAGCAGCCACCGACAGGGGTCAGGAGAGACCCAGTACTTC
-,TRBV3-1/TRBV3-2,TRBD1,TRBJ1-5,CASSRQGNQPQHF,TGTGCCAGCAGCCGACAGGGGAATCAGCCCCAGCATTTT
-,TRBV5-1,-,TRBJ2-5,CASSLATGLQETQYF,TGCGCCAGCAGCTTGGCCACAGGATTACAAGAGACCCAGTACTTC
-,TRBV9,TRBD1,TRBJ2-5,CASSGTGGGETQYF,TGTGCCAGCAGCGGGACAGGGGGCGGGGAGACCCAGTACTTC
-,TRBV5-8,-,TRBJ1-1,CASSFHPSVYTEAFF,TGTGCCAGCAGCTTCCATCCCAGTGTGTACACTGAAGCTTTCTTT
-,TRBV11-2,TRBD1,TRBJ2-7,CASSLQTGGSYEQYF,TGTGCCAGCAGCCTCCAGACAGGGGGCTCCTACGAGCAGTACTTC
-,TRBV9,-,TRBJ1-6,CASSVASHGNSPLHF,TGTGCCAGCAGCGTAGCGTCCCACGGTAATTCACCCCTCCACTTT
-,TRBV19,TRBD1,TRBJ1-2,CASSFTGEEGYTF,TGTGCCAGTAGTTTTACAGGGGAAGAAGGCTACACCTTC
-,TRBV5-1,-,TRBJ2-3,CASSLASGISTDTQYF,TGCGCCAGCAGCTTGGCGTCAGGGATCAGCACAGATACGCAGTATTTT
-,TRBV9,-,TRBJ1-1,CASSESPNLLTEAFF,TGTGCCAGCAGCGAATCCCCAAATCTCCTAACTGAAGCTTTCTTT
once,TRBV6-4,-,TRBJ1-2,CASSDGWGPDYGYTF,TGTGCCAGCAGTGACGGGTGGGGGCCGGACTATGGCTACACCTTC
-,TRBV6-5,-,TRBJ1-1,CASRDLMNTEAFF,TGTGCCAGCAGGGACCTAATGAACACTGAAGCTTTCTTT
-,TRBV6-5,TRBD1,TRBJ2-3,CAIDKTDRGTDTQYF,TGTGCCATCGACAAGACCGACAGGGGCACAGATACGCAGTATTTT
-,TRBV5-8,TRBD1,TRBJ1-5,CASSSDRVQPQHF,TGTGCCAGCAGCTCGGACAGGGTTCAGCCCCAGCATTTT
-,TRBV12-5,-,TRBJ1-1,CASGLYSLAEAFF,TGTGCTAGTGGTTTGTACTCGCTGGCTGAAGCTTTCTTT
-,TRBV7-9,-,TRBJ1-3,CASSSVHWGNTIYF,TGTGCCAGCAGCTCGGTCCATTGGGGAAACACCATATATTTT